This record looks at one T cell receptor beta chain sequence and its context. No cognate antigen has been identified for it. Per-base quality was not reported, and no clone a single base away is much larger than it. At one collaborating source in Seattle, patients were enrolled during active infection and were followed longitudinally through the course of disease. The collaborating institutions used their own protocols to collect whole blood in K2EDTA tubes. For TCRbeta analysis, collaborators shipped samples in one of three forms: frozen whole blood, isolated PBMCs, or DNA extracted from either of those sample types. The record originates from a study of blood T cell repertoires in COVID-19 (dated by TCRdb to about 2020). Regarding the complete study: Samples covering the acute and convalescent phases of COVID-19 were provided by collaborators in the United States, Italy and Spain. The prospective study material was composed of cDNA or gDNA derived from T cells, B-cell-depleted T cells, or PBMCs. Subjects who had been exposed to COVID-19, were actively infected with it, or had recovered from it provided the deeply sampled blood TCRbeta repertoires that made up the dataset. The repertoires were released in a freely available public database meant as a resource for research on the immune response to SARS-CoV-2. Samples were obtained from the ongoing ImmuneRACE study (first 160 participants) and from about 1,300 subjects provided by 6 global collaborators. A de-identified subject ID, COVID-19 status, age in years and sex were almost always included in the sample metadata. Where available, HLA class I and class II types were obtained from metadata supplied by the sample provider rather than from assay-based typing.

TCRbeta CDR3 regions were amplified from genomic DNA by means of the immunoSEQ Assay, a bias-controlled multiplex PCR. As for how the authors treated the data: The number of nucleated cells in each sample was estimated by amplification of reference gene primers within the assay. To quantify the absolute abundance of each unique TCRbeta CDR3 rearrangement, sequence reads were collapsed and filtered. For each sample, productive Simpson clonality was calculated as the square root of Simpson's diversity index across productive rearrangements. TCRdb stores this immuneACCESS table with in-frame sequences only. Part of the clones is absent; in the studies checked, under half of the shortfall reflects unresolved V genes, and no reason is known for the rest. V, J and clone size are taken as reported in that table, and D and trimming were inferred from the DNA itself. This sample holds about 50,000 clones; 81% were observed only once. In total, the top ten clones hold more than 20% of the sample.

Study-level results and caveats: The quantity of clinical and demographic metadata differed by source and by participant and was supplied without curation.

Unmatched junction bases come to 2, with V trimmed by 2 bases and J by 7 bases. CDR1 and CDR2 (MNHEY, SVGAGI) derive from the germline V gene. The CDR3 measures 13 amino acids from cysteine to phenylalanine. The DNA shown is the 39-base CDR3, in frame from base 1. The chain is made from TRBV6-5 and TRBJ2-1; 7 bases in the junction line up with TRBD1. The material sequenced was peripheral blood. This clonotype originated in an elderly woman with COVID-19, enrolled during active disease. The DNA sequence is as follows: TGTGCCAGCAGTTACACGACAGGGAATGAGCAGTTCTTC. It encodes CASSYTTGNEQFF.